What follows is one T cell receptor (beta chain) and its context. Antigen: not known. CDR3 length: 12 amino acids. The V end lost 5 bases, the J end lost 4 bases, and 11 bases lay between the germline ends. Looked up from germline, CDR1 is GTSNPN and CDR2 is SVGIG (reference sequence). The data were taken from a study of cytomegalovirus exposure and HLA in healthy donors. The PCR contained 60 Vbeta and 13 Jbeta primers. Clones were sequenced by immunoSEQ multiplex PCR, and TCRdb holds only the in-frame ones, with some missing. The table lists more than 150,000 clones, roughly 87% of them singletons. General study points: In a later analysis, donors in an Asian-associated ancestry cluster reportedly had fewer N-insertions in productive TCRs than the cohort mean. CMV serostatus alone was available as immune exposure information.

It was healthy bone marrow donors who served as donors. V and J are TRBV30 and TRBJ1-2, with no clear D. The sample consisted of PBMCs. The sequence was obtained from a girl under three years old in good health and CMV-seronegative. CDR3 loop: CAWRGSVYGYTF. DNA for the CDR3: TGTGCCTGGCGGGGATCCGTCTATGGCTACACCTTC.